This section outlines one T cell receptor beta chain sequence together with its context. Its target is not known. Primed by a sample-barcoded 5' primer and a J-beta primer mix, a second PCR proceeded for 7 to 11 cycles. A single record per CDR3 protein comes from TCRdb applying MiXCR to the 5' RACE reads. The sample has roughly 700,000 distinct CDR3 sequences, 49% seen once; the top ten hold about a third. These data belong to a study of blood T cells in healthy people across ages. Study results and caveats: Naive CD4+ cell counts and diversity both ran higher in long-lived than in aged donors. Without sorted subsets, naive and antigen-experienced compartments could not be conclusively compared. Estimated diversity that came from one million T cells was considered an underestimate. Roughly linear age-related decline in beta diversity appeared, significant by age about 40.

CDR3 size: 13 residues. Trimming shortened V by 4 bases and J by 7 bases, and 11 bases separated the two germline ends. Germline loops: CDR1 SGHRS, CDR2 YFSETQ. The rearrangement uses TRBV5-1 and TRBJ2-2; unclear D gene. The TCR was taken from a woman aged 55-69 years in good health. The source material was blood. As DNA, the CDR3 is TGCGCCAGCAGCCGGAAGAGCGACGGGGAGCTGTTTTTT. Translating gives CASSRKSDGELFF.